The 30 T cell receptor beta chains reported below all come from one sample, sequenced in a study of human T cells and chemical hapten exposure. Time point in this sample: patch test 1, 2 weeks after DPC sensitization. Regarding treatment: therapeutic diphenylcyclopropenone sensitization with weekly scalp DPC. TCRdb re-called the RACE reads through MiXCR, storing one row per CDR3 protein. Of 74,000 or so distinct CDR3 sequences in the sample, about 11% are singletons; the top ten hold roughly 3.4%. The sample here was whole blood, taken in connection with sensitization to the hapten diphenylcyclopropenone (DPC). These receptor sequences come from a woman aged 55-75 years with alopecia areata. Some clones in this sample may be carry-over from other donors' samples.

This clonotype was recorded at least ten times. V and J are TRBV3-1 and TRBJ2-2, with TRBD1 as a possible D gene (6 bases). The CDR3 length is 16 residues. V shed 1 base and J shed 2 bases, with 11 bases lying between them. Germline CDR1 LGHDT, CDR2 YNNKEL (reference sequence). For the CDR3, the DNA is TGTGCCAGCAGCCAAGGGACAGCTACTAACACCGGGGAGCTGTTTTTT. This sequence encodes CASSQGTATNTGELFF.

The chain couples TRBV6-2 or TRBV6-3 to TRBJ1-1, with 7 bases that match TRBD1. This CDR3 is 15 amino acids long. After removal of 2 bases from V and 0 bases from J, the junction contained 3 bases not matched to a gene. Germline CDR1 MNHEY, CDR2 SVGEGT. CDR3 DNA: TGTGCCAGCAGTTACGGAGGGGGCTTGAACACTGAAGCTTTCTTT. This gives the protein CASSYGGGLNTEAFF.

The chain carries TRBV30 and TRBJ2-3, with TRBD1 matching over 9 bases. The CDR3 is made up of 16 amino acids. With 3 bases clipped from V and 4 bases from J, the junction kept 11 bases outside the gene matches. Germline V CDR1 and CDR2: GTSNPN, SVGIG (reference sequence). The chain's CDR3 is CAWSAFGQGIPDTQYF. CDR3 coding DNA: TGTGCCTGGAGCGCATTTGGACAGGGGATTCCAGATACGCAGTATTTT. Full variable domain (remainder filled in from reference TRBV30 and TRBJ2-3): SQTIHQWPATLVQPVGSPLSLECTVEGTSNPNLYWYRQAAGRGLQLLFYSVGIGQISSEVPQNLSASRPQDRQFILSSKKLLLSDSGFYLCAWSAFGQGIPDTQYFGPGTRLTVL.

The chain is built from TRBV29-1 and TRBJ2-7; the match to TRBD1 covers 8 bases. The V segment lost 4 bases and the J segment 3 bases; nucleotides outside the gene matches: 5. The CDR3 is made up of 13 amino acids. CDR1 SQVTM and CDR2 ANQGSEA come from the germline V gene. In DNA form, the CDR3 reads TGCAGCGTTGTTCAGGGGGCGGGCTACGAGCAGTACTTC. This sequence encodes CSVVQGAGYEQYF.

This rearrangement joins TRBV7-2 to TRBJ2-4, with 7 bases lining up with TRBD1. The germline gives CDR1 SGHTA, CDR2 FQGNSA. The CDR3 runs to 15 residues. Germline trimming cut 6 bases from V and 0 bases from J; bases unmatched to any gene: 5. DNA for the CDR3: TGTGCCAGCAGAGACAGGGTTGGAGCCAAAAACATTCAGTACTTC. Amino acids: CASRDRVGAKNIQYF.

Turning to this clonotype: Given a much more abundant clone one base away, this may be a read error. The CDR3: CARSLDRGTEAFF. The CDR3 DNA is TGTGCCCGCAGCTTAGATCGGGGAACTGAAGCTTTCTTT. J is TRBJ1-1 and V is TRBV7-8; D call uncertain. The CDR3 has 13 residues. The germline V gene has CDR1 SGHVS and CDR2 FQNEAQ.

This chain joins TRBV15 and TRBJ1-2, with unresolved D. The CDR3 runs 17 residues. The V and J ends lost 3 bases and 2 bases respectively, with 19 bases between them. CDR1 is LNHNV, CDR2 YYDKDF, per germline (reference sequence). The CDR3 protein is CATSSLPDGSQNYGYTF. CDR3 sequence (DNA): TGTGCCACCAGCAGTCTTCCGGACGGCAGCCAAAACTATGGCTACACCTTC.

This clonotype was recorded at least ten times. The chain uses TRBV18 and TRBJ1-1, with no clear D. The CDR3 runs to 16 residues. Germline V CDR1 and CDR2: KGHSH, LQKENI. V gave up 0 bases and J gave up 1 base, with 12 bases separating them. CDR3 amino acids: CASSPPEGGRNTEAFF. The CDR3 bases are TGTGCCAGCTCACCACCGGAGGGCGGCCGGAACACTGAAGCTTTCTTT. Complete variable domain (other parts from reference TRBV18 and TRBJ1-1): NAGVMQNPRHLVRRRGQEARLRCSPMKGHSHVYWYRQLPEEGLKFMVYLQKENIIDESGMPKERFSAEFPKEGPSILRIQQVVRGDSAAYFCASSPPEGGRNTEAFFGQGTRLTVV.

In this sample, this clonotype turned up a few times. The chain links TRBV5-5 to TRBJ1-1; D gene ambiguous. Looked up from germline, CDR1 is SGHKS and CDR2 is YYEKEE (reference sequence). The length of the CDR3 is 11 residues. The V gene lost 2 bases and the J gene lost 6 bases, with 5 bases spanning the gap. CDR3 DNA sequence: TGTGCCAGCAGCTTAGAAGCTGAAGCTTTCTTT. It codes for CASSLEAEAFF.

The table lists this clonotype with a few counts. This CDR3 reads CSATALDPNQPQHF. Written as DNA, the CDR3 is TGCAGCGCCACCGCGTTAGACCCAAATCAGCCCCAGCATTTT. The chain employs TRBV29-1 and TRBJ1-5; D gene unclear. This CDR3 has 14 residues. Trimming took off 7 bases at V and 4 bases at J, with 17 bases between the two ends. The V gene's germline CDR1 is SQVTM and CDR2 ANQGSEA.

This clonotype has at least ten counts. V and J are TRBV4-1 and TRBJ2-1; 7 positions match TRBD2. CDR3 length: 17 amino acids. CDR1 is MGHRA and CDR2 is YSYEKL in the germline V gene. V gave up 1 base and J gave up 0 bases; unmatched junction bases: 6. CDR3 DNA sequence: TGCGCCAGCAGCCAAGGGGGACTACCCGACTCCTACAATGAGCAGTTCTTC. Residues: CASSQGGLPDSYNEQFF.

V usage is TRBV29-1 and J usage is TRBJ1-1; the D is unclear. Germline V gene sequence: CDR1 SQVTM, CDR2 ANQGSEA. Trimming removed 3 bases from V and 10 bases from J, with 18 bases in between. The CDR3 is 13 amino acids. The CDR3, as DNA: TGCAGCGTTGATGCACCGGGCCGCGGTGGAGCTTTCTTT. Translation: CSVDAPGRGGAFF.

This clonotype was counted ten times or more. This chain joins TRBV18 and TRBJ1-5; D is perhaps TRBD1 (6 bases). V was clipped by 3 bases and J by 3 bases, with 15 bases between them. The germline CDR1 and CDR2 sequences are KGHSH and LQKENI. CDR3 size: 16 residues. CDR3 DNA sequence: TGTGCCAGCTCACCTCAACCTACAGGGAACAATCAGCCCCAGCATTTT. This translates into CASSPQPTGNNQPQHF.

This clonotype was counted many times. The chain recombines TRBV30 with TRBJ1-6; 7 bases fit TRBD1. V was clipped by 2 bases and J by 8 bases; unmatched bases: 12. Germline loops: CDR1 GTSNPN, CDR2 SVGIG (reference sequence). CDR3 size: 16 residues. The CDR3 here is CAWSPRDRQTYSPLHF. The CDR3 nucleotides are TGTGCCTGGAGTCCCCGGGACAGACAAACCTATTCACCCCTCCACTTT.

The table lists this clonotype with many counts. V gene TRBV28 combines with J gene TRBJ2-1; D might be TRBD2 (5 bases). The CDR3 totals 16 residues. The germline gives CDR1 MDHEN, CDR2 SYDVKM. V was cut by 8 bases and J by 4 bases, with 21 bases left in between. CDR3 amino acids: CASPPTRTRSYNEQFF. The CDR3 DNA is TGTGCCAGCCCCCCCACCCGGACTCGATCTTACAATGAGCAGTTCTTC.

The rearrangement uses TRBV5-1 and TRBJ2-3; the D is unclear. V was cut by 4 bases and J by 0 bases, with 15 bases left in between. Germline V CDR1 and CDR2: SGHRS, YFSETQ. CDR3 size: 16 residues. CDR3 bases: TGCGCCAGCAGCCCCACCACCGACCTGAGCACAGATACGCAGTATTTT. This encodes CASSPTTDLSTDTQYF. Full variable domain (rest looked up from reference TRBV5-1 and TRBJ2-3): KAGVTQTPRYLIKTRGQQVTLSCSPISGHRSVSWYQQTPGQGLQFLFEYFSETQRNKGNFPGRFSGRQFSNSRSEMNVSTLELGDSALYLCASSPTTDLSTDTQYFGPGTRLTVL.

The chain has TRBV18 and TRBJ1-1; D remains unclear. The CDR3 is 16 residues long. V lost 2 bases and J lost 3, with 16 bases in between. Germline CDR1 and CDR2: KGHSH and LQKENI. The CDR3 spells CASSPGNLELDTEAFF. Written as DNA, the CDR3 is TGTGCCAGCTCACCAGGTAATCTGGAACTGGACACTGAAGCTTTCTTT.

The CDR3 nucleotides are TGTGCCAGCAGAAAACAGGGAGGGGACTACGAGCAGTACTTC. Protein sequence: CASRKQGGDYEQYF. The chain couples TRBV3-1 to TRBJ2-7; perhaps TRBD2 as D (7 bases). There are 14 residues in the CDR3. CDR1 and CDR2 from the germline V gene are LGHDT and YNNKEL (reference sequence). V lost 6 bases and J 3 bases, leaving 15 bases between the germline ends.

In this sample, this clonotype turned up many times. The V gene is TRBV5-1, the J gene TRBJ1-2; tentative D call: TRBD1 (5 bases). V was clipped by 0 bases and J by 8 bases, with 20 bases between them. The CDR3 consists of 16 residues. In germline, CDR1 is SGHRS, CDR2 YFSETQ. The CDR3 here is CASSLGTKQDSGGYTF. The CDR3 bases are TGCGCCAGCAGCTTGGGGACAAAACAGGATTCGGGCGGCTACACCTTC.

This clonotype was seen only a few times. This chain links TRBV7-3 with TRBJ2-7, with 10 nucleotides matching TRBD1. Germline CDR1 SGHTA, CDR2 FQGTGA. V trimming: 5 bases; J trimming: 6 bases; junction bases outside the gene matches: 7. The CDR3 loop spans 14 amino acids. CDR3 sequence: CASSPDRGSPEQYF. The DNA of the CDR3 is TGTGCCAGCAGCCCGGACAGGGGGAGCCCCGAGCAGTACTTC.

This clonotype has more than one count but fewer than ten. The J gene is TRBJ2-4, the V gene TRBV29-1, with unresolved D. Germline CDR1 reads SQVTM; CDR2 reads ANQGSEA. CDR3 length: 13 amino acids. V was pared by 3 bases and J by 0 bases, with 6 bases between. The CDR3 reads CSVEVGAKNIQYF. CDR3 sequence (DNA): TGCAGCGTTGAGGTGGGAGCCAAAAACATTCAGTACTTC.

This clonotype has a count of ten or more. The CDR3 sequence is CASSLFIGTTGELFF. The CDR3 DNA reads as TGTGCCAGCAGCTTATTTATTGGGACAACCGGGGAGCTGTTTTTT. The chain employs TRBV13 and TRBJ2-2; tentatively, D is TRBD1 (6 bases). In germline, CDR1 is PRHDT, CDR2 FYEKMQ (reference sequence). CDR3 size: 15 residues. The V end was cut by 2 bases, the J end by 5 bases, with 12 bases between.

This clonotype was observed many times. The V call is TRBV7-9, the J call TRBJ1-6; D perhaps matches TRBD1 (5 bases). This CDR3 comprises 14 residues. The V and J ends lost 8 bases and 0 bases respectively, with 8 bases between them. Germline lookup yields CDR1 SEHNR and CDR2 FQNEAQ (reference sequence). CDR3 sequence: CASGGSSYNSPLHF. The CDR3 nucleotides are TGTGCCAGCGGGGGGAGCTCCTATAATTCACCCCTCCACTTT. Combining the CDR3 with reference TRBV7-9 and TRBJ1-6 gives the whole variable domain DTGVSQNPRHKITKRGQNVTFRCDPISEHNRLYWYRQTLGQGPEFLTYFQNEAQLEKSRLLSDRFSAERPKGSFSTLEIQRTEQGDSAMYLCASGGSSYNSPLHFGNGTRLTVT.

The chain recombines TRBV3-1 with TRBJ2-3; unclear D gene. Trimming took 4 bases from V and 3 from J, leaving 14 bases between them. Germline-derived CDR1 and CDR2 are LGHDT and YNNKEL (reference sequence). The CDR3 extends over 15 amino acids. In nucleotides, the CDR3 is TGTGCCAGCAGCCCCTTTGGCTCCGGAACAGATACGCAGTATTTT. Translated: CASSPFGSGTDTQYF.

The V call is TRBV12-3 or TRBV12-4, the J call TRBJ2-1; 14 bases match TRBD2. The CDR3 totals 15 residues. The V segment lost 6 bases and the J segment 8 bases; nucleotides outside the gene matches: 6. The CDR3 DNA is TGTGCCAGCAGAGCCGGGACTAGCGGGGGCCATGAGCAGTTCTTC. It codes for CASRAGTSGGHEQFF.

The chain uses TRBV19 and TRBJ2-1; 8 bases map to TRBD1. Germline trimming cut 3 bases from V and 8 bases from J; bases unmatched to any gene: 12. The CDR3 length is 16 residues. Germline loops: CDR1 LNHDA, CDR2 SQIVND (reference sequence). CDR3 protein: CASSITLGPGGDEQFF. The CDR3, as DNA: TGTGCCAGTAGTATCACCCTGGGTCCAGGGGGCGATGAGCAGTTCTTC.

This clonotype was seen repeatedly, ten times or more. The chain's CDR3 is CASSPDGGNTEAFF. CDR3 in DNA: TGTGCCAGCTCACCGGACGGCGGAAACACTGAAGCTTTCTTT. This chain links TRBV18 with TRBJ1-1, with no clear D. Trimming took 3 bases from V and 2 from J, leaving 10 bases between them. The CDR3 length is 14 residues. Germline V CDR1 and CDR2: KGHSH, LQKENI.

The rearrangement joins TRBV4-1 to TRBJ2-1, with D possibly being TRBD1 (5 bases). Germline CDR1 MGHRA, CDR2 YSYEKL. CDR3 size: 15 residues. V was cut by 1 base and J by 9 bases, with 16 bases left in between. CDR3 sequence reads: CASSQVDGRRAEQFF. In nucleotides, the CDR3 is TGCGCCAGCAGCCAAGTTGATGGGCGCAGGGCTGAGCAGTTCTTC.

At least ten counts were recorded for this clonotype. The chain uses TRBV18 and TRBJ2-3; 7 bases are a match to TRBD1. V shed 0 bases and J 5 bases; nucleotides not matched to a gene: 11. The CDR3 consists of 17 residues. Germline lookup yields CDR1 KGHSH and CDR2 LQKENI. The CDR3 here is CASSPPTGQVHGDTQYF. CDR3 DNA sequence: TGTGCCAGCTCACCACCCACAGGACAGGTTCATGGAGATACGCAGTATTTT.

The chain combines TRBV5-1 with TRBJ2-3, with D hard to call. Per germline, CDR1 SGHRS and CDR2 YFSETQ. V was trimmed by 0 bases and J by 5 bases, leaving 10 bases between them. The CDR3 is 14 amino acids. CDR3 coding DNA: TGCGCCAGCAGCTTGGGTTCCATGGAAGATACGCAGTATTTT. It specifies CASSLGSMEDTQYF.